The clone carrying this T cell receptor (beta chain) was seen a few times. What it binds is unknown. Primers used in a second PCR of about 6 to 11 cycles were a sample-barcoded 5' primer and a J-beta primer mix. The template-switch adaptor, which had 12 random nucleotides, put a tag on each cDNA molecule. TCRdb re-derived calls from the 5' RACE reads in MiXCR, one entry per CDR3 protein. Of roughly 1.6 million distinct CDR3 sequences detected, roughly 32% appear once; the ten largest clones hold over 9%. This sample is part of a study of blood T cells in healthy people across ages. General study points: Across the age range, TCR beta diversity per million T cells fell in a roughly linear way. Naive T cell percentage and TCR beta diversity correlated strongly.

The germline V gene has CDR1 DFQATT and CDR2 SNEGSKA (reference sequence). Between the trimmed V and J ends, which lost 4 bases and 0 bases, there was a span of 8 bases. CDR3 size: 13 residues. Every donor provided roughly 10 milliliters of peripheral blood. The rearrangement joins TRBV20-1 to TRBJ2-3, with D perhaps TRBD1 (6 bases). This clonotype was sampled from a woman aged 25-40 years in good health. The specimen sequenced was blood. The CDR3: CSATRGSTDTQYF. The CDR3 bases are TGCAGTGCTACCAGGGGTAGCACAGATACGCAGTATTTT.